The TCR beta chain under discussion was sequenced for a study of T cell changes during pregnancy in multiple sclerosis. Germline-derived CDR1 and CDR2 are SNHLY and FYNNEI. V lost 11 bases to trimming and J lost 5 bases, with 18 bases between them. The CDR3 has 13 amino acids. Some clones are missing from TCRdb's copy, which holds only in-frame ones; the method was immunoSEQ multiplex PCR. The repertoire has tens of thousands of clones, 85% to 95% of them found once; the top ten carry more than 0.95%. The sequenced sample was peripheral blood, obtained after pregnancy. The source of this sequence is a female donor with multiple sclerosis, enrolled in a pregnancy study. This chain uses TRBV2 with TRBJ1-2, with D perhaps TRBD1 (5 bases). CDR3 sequence reads: CARRDRGLYGYTF. The CDR3 DNA reads TGTGCCCGACGAGACAGAGGCCTTTATGGCTACACCTTC.